This T cell receptor beta chain was sequenced in a study of T cells in tuberculosis (dated by TCRdb to 2017 to 2018). For the study in its entirety: In the study, CD1B tetramers and high-throughput TCR immunosequencing were combined to characterize T cells specific for the mycobacterial lipid antigen glucose monomycolate (GMM). A South African clinical cohort compared IGRA-negative adolescents, IGRA-positive adolescents with latent tuberculosis and adults with active tuberculosis, more than 9 per group. The research as a whole found: The smaller NN-distances in active tuberculosis patients were driven in part by shorter CDR3-alpha lengths, while the difference seen for TCR-beta was not statistically significant. An accuracy of about 90% (AUROC approximately 0.93) was reached by a classifier using the diverse GMM-specific repertoire, compared with 70% to 75% accuracy when GEM motif frequencies were used. Smaller mean NN-distances to GMM-specific TCRs were observed in active tuberculosis TCR-alpha repertoires than in IGRA-negative controls, suggesting clonal expansion of GMM-specific TCRs. Clinical samples were chosen by availability of cryopreserved specimens, and active tuberculosis cases were adults while controls were adolescents.

A remark on this clone: Its antigen is currently not known. Base qualities are not at hand, and no much larger clone is one base apart.

TCR libraries were generated with the immunoSEQ multiplex PCR assay, using TCR-beta and/or TCR-alpha/delta assays for each sample. Amplified TCR libraries were sequenced on the Illumina high-throughput platform. Processing in the source paper ran as follows. Clustering and dimensionality reduction were performed using pairwise TCRdist distances among GMM-specific receptors from ex vivo sorted or in vitro expanded T cells. Each clinical repertoire was assigned a mean NN-distance score, defined as the average TCRdist to the nearest 10% of tetramer-positive reference sequences. GEM TCR motif frequency was computed as the fraction of unique TCRs matching known GEM sequences by V/J usage and CDR3 length. Active tuberculosis was classified by linear discriminant analysis with leave-one-out cross-validation, implemented in scikit-learn. TCRdb took this table from immuneACCESS and kept in-frame rearrangements with V and J called. Such tables lack part of the clones; where checked against another copy, unresolved V genes explain under half of the gap, and the rest is unexplained. That table is the source of V, J and clone size, and D and trimming were worked out from the DNA. This sample lists roughly 44,000 clones; around 96% were detected once. The top ten hold 7% to 9% of the sample.

At study entry, adolescents were screened for latent tuberculosis infection by tuberculin skin test and QuantiFERON-TB GOLD In-Tube IGRA. Immunosequencing was performed on unsorted cryopreserved PBMC, with some 98,000 T cells per clinical donor covered on average. Eleven high schools in the Worcester region of the Western Cape, South Africa, served as enrollment sites for adolescents aged 12 to 18 years. Roughly ten M. tuberculosis-infected and approximately 10 uninfected adolescents were selected with matching for age and sex. For the adolescents, PBMC were isolated by density centrifugation from freshly drawn heparinized blood and then cryopreserved. The sample taken for sequencing was PBMCs. This receptor was taken from a donor between 5 and 29 years old with latent tuberculosis or without tuberculosis infection.

The sequenced DNA: TGTGCCAGTAGTCCGGGGGTAATGATTGAAGCTTTCTTT. Its protein is CASSPGVMIEAFF. The chain employs TRBV19 and TRBJ1-1; perhaps TRBD1 is the D gene, with 5 bases matching. CDR1 and CDR2 are drawn from the germline V gene (reference sequence): LNHDA, SQIVND. At the junction V is shortened by 5 bases and J by 7 bases, with 14 bases in between. Taken from cysteine to phenylalanine, the CDR3 has 13 residues. The sequence is cut down to CDR3 DNA, 39 bases in frame from base 1.